The clone carrying this TCR beta chain occurred many times. The data are from a study of T cells in Graves' hyperthyroidism and ophthalmopathy. From RNA transcripts, TCR beta CDR3 regions were amplified. In the first-round RT-PCR of the TCR CDR3, the HTBI primer set was used. TCRdb passed the multiplex PCR reads through MiXCR, listing each CDR3 protein once. The profile shows approximately 400,000 distinct CDR3 sequences, over 13% of them singletons. This CDR3 has 15 residues. CDR1 and CDR2 from the germline V gene are SEHNR and FQNEAQ (reference sequence). Trimming pared 5 bases from V and 0 bases from J, leaving 13 bases between.

The source of this sequence is a man between 50 and 59 years old with Graves' ophthalmopathy. J is TRBJ1-1 and V is TRBV7-9; D is ambiguous. Material: blood. CDR3 in amino acids: CASSRLEEMNTEAFF. CDR3 sequence (DNA): TGTGCCAGCAGCCGTTTGGAGGAGATGAACACTGAAGCTTTCTTT.